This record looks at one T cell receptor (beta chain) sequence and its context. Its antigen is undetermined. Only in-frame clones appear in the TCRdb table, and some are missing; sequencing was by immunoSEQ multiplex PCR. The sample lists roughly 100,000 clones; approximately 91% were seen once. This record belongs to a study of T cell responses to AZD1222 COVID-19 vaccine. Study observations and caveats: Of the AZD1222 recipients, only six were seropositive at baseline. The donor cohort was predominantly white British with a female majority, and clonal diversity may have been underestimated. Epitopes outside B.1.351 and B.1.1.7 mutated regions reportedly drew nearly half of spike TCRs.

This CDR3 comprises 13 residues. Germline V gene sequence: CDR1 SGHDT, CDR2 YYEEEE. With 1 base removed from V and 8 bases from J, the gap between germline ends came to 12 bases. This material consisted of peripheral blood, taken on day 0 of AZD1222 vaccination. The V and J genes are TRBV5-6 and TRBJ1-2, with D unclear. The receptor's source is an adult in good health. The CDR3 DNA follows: TGTGCCAGCAGCTTGAGTCCGGCTCAGGGCTACACCTTC. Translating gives CASSLSPAQGYTF.